These 19 T cell receptor beta chains came from one sample sequenced in a study of T cell responses to AZD1222 COVID-19 vaccine. The data were produced by immunoSEQ multiplex PCR, yet TCRdb's version contains in-frame clones alone and is incomplete. The sample yields some 180,000 clones, 85% to 95% seen once. Source: peripheral blood, taken 28 days after the second dose of the MenACWY control vaccine. These receptors came from an adult who received the MenACWY meningococcal vaccine as a control.

The gene calls are TRBV13 and TRBJ1-6; D not certain. CDR3 length equals 12 residues. Germline CDR1 and CDR2: PRHDT and FYEKMQ (reference sequence). Trimming cost V 3 bases and J 11 bases, with 8 bases left between them. The chain's CDR3 is CASSLGKAPLHF. As DNA, the CDR3 is TGTGCCAGCAGCTTGGGGAAGGCACCCCTCCACTTT.

This chain joins TRBV19 and TRBJ1-1; D unresolved. Trimming shortened V by 6 bases and J by 3 bases, and 14 bases separated the two germline ends. This CDR3 has 14 residues. Germline-derived CDR1 and CDR2 are LNHDA and SQIVND (reference sequence). CDR3 coding DNA: TGTGCCAGTAGAGCAGGTGCTAGGGACACTGAAGCTTTCTTT. It translates to CASRAGARDTEAFF.

The CDR3 sequence: CSASSAAANSSPLHF. The DNA for the CDR3 is TGCAGTGCTAGTTCGGCCGCTGCGAACAGTTCACCCCTCCACTTT. The chain combines TRBV20-1 with TRBJ1-6; D unresolved. Trimming removed 3 bases from V and 9 bases from J, with 18 bases in between. Germline V gives CDR1 DFQATT, CDR2 SNEGSKA (reference sequence). This CDR3 region has 15 residues.

This sequence joins TRBV25-1 and TRBJ2-7; D gene unclear. Germline CDR1 reads MGHDK; CDR2 reads SYGVNS. V lost 2 bases and J 3 bases, leaving 11 bases between the germline ends. The CDR3 is 14 residues long. CDR3 sequence (DNA): TGTGCCAGCAGTGAAGCCGCTAAGATCTACGAGCAGTACTTC. Translated: CASSEAAKIYEQYF.

J is TRBJ1-4 and V is TRBV6-5; weak D call: TRBD1 (5 bases). The germline V gene has CDR1 MNHEY and CDR2 SVGAGI. This CDR3 spans 14 amino acids. V lost 6 bases to trimming and J lost 6 bases, with 14 bases between them. The CDR3 DNA sequence: TGTGCCAGCAGGCCCGACAGTTATCATGAAAAACTGTTTTTT. Encoded protein: CASRPDSYHEKLFF.

The V gene is TRBV9, the J gene TRBJ2-5; perhaps TRBD2 as D (6 bases). CDR1 SGDLS and CDR2 YYNGEE come from the germline V gene. Trimming shortened V by 0 bases and J by 3 bases, and 12 bases separated the two germline ends. The CDR3 is 15 residues long. The CDR3 region has the DNA TGTGCCAGCAGCGTAGCCGCGGGGAATAAAGAGACCCAGTACTTC. Encoded protein: CASSVAAGNKETQYF.

The CDR3 protein is CASSLVAGLGNTIYF. The CDR3, as DNA: TGTGCCAGCAGCTTAGTCGCAGGGCTCGGAAACACCATATATTTT. The chain combines TRBV7-8 with TRBJ1-3; TRBD1 is a possible D gene (5 bases). CDR3 size: 15 residues. V lost 1 base to trimming and J lost 4 bases, with 11 bases between them. The germline gives CDR1 SGHVS, CDR2 FQNEAQ.

The chain couples TRBV3-1 (or the pseudogene TRBV3-2) to TRBJ2-2, with a weak D call TRBD1 (6 bases). The germline V gene encodes CDR1 LGHDT and CDR2 YNNKEL (reference sequence). Trimming left V 4 bases short and J 5 bases short, with 17 bases between. The CDR3 is made up of 16 amino acids. The CDR3 spells CASSLRDIRQTGELFF. The CDR3 DNA sequence: TGTGCCAGCAGCCTCAGGGACATCCGTCAAACCGGGGAGCTGTTTTTT.

The rearrangement uses TRBV3-1 (or the pseudogene TRBV3-2) and TRBJ1-1, with 7 bases that match TRBD1. The junction had 6 bases not matched to a gene; V was cut back by 4 bases and J by 1 base. The CDR3 length is 15 residues. Germline V CDR1 and CDR2: LGHDT, YNNKEL (reference sequence). CDR3 residues: CASSPWTGKNTEAFF. The CDR3 coding sequence is TGTGCCAGCAGCCCTTGGACAGGAAAGAACACTGAAGCTTTCTTT.

This sequence joins TRBV29-1 and TRBJ2-5, with 7 positions matching TRBD1. The CDR3 loop spans 15 amino acids. Per germline, CDR1 SQVTM and CDR2 ANQGSEA. With V trimmed by 5 bases and J by 4 bases, 13 bases remained unmatched. Written as DNA, the CDR3 is TGCAGCGTTATGTTAAGACAGGGAATCAGAGAGACCCAGTACTTC. Translation: CSVMLRQGIRETQYF.

The chain recombines TRBV27 with TRBJ1-5; weak D call: TRBD1 (5 bases). This CDR3 is built from 14 residues. Germline V gene lookup returns CDR1 MNHEY and CDR2 SMNVEV (reference sequence). Trimming took off 5 bases at V and 2 bases at J, with 10 bases between the two ends. CDR3 DNA: TGTGCCAGCAGTGCATGGGGGGGCAATCAGCCCCAGCATTTT. Residues: CASSAWGGNQPQHF.

The V gene is TRBV2, the J gene TRBJ2-4; the match to TRBD2 covers 10 bases. Germline V gene sequence: CDR1 SNHLY, CDR2 FYNNEI. J lost 1 base, V lost 6 bases, and 18 bases had no gene match. The CDR3 extends over 20 amino acids. For the CDR3, the DNA is TGTGCCAGCAGCTTCCCCAGCGGGGGGGCCGTCTCCCCGGCCAAAAACATTCAGTACTTC. This encodes CASSFPSGGAVSPAKNIQYF.

The chain combines TRBV5-5 with TRBJ1-5; D is unclear. The CDR3 runs to 14 residues. The germline V gene encodes CDR1 SGHKS and CDR2 YYEKEE (reference sequence). Deletions cut 4 bases from V and 4 bases from J, with 12 bases between. The CDR3 region is CASSGGGGNQPQHF. The CDR3 DNA is TGTGCCAGCAGCGGAGGAGGTGGGAATCAGCCCCAGCATTTT.

The chain joins TRBV19 to TRBJ1-5; 7 bases fit TRBD1. V lost 7 bases, J lost 4 bases, and 10 bases stayed unmatched. Germline CDR1 LNHDA, CDR2 SQIVND (reference sequence). The CDR3 runs to 15 residues. The CDR3 nucleotides read TGTGCCAGTACCGAGACAGGGTTTGGGAATCAGCCCCAGCATTTT. Its protein is CASTETGFGNQPQHF.

The V and J genes are TRBV5-1 and TRBJ1-4; 8 bases match TRBD1. The CDR3 extends over 15 amino acids. J was trimmed by 5 bases and V by 3 bases; bases with no gene match: 6. Per the germline V gene, CDR1 is SGHRS and CDR2 is YFSETQ. In nucleotides, the CDR3 is TGCGCCAGCAGCTGGACAGGGCACTCAAATGAAAAACTGTTTTTT. Translated, it gives CASSWTGHSNEKLFF.

V gene TRBV11-2 combines with J gene TRBJ1-2, with D tentatively TRBD1 (6 bases). Trimming took off 3 bases at V and 4 bases at J, with 18 bases between the two ends. This CDR3 region has 16 residues. Germline V gene lookup returns CDR1 SGHAT and CDR2 FQNNGV. As DNA, the CDR3 is TGTGCCAGCAGCTTCCTTAATGGGGGGGGCGGCTATGGCTACACCTTC. It codes for CASSFLNGGGGYGYTF.

The rearrangement uses TRBV5-3 and TRBJ2-1; 10 bases agree with TRBD2. TRBV5-3 is identified as an open reading frame with a role that is uncertain. After removal of 4 bases from V and 5 bases from J, the junction contained 6 bases not matched to a gene. This CDR3 is 15 amino acids long. The CDR3: CARSGTSGVDNEQFF. CDR3 DNA sequence: TGTGCCAGAAGCGGAACTAGCGGGGTTGACAATGAGCAGTTCTTC.

The chain carries TRBV11-2 and TRBJ2-1; D is ambiguous. V was pared by 3 bases and J by 2 bases, with 11 bases between. Germline CDR1 SGHAT, CDR2 FQNNGV. The CDR3 totals 15 residues. DNA for the CDR3: TGTGCCAGCAGCTTTCCGAAAAATACCTACAATGAGCAGTTCTTC. It is translated as CASSFPKNTYNEQFF.

V and J are TRBV28 and TRBJ2-5; D not certain. The CDR3 is made up of 11 amino acids. Germline CDR1 reads MDHEN; CDR2 reads SYDVKM. Trimming pared 3 bases from V and 9 bases from J, leaving 8 bases between. The CDR3 sequence: CASSLVGSQYF. In nucleotides, the CDR3 is TGTGCCAGCAGTTTGGTGGGTTCCCAGTACTTC.